This TCR beta chain was observed in a study of T cell repertoires in ileal Crohn's disease. Turning to the study itself: Patients had a median roughly 8-year disease duration, and around 35% were active smokers.

Germline CDR1 and CDR2: MNHEY and SMNVEV (reference sequence). The ends lost 5 bases at V and 3 bases at J; junction bases unmatched: 4. This CDR3 is built from 13 residues. Indicated time point: inflamed ileum from the surgical specimen. Clones were sequenced by immunoSEQ multiplex PCR, and TCRdb holds only the in-frame ones, with some missing. Of roughly 15,000 clones in the sample, about 80% were seen once. The clonotype originates from an adult with Crohn's disease. This rearrangement joins TRBV27 to TRBJ2-7, with TRBD1 matching over 7 bases. Sequenced material: ileal tissue. The CDR3 sequence is CASSPDRFYEQYF. The CDR3 DNA is TGTGCCAGCAGTCCGGACAGGTTCTACGAGCAGTACTTC.